This TCR beta chain stems from a study of CXCR3-negative and CXCR3-positive naive CD8 T cells. UMI-labeled 5' RACE TRB cDNA libraries were prepared from the cells. After re-calling the 5' RACE reads, TCRdb lists one entry per CDR3 protein, DNA absent. This sample's table reports some 120,000 distinct CDR3 sequences. As regards this clonotype: Its antigen remains unknown.

Study results and limitations: Naive cells that were CXCR3-negative or CXCR3-positive used TRBV-TRBJ genes alike, while memory cells diverged. In both naive subsets diversity was comparably high, whereas memory CD8+ cells showed much lower diversity. The study found more hydrophobic TRB CDR3s in CXCR3-positive naive cells than in CXCR3-negative naive cells.

The sequenced sample consisted of naive CXCR3+ CD8+ T cells from blood. Subset: CD45RO-CCR7+CD27+CD95- naive CD8+ T cells expressing CXCR3 (TNR3+). The sequence came from a human donor in good health. Some clones in this sample may be carry-over from other donors' samples.

The CDR3 here is CSVEWVAGGPAGEQFF. The V and J genes are TRBV29-1 and TRBJ2-1; TCRdb's assignment of TRBD2 cannot be checked, as there is no DNA. Germline assignment: CDR1 SQVTM and CDR2 ANQGSEA. The CDR3 is 16 residues long.